Below are 4 T cell receptor beta chains sequenced from a single sample in a study of blood T cell repertoires in COVID-19. Assay: immunoSEQ multiplex PCR; the TCRdb copy retains only in-frame clones and omits some. The data show under 200,000 clones, about 88% seen once. Source material: peripheral blood. The receptors stem from a woman older than 75 with COVID-19, enrolled during active disease.

The chain combines TRBV7-2 with TRBJ2-5; D possibly corresponds to TRBD2 (5 bases). Germline values: CDR1 SGHTA, CDR2 FQGNSA. This CDR3 spans 14 amino acids. Trimming removed 4 bases at V and 2 bases at J, with 11 bases between. The CDR3 is CASSSPGIQETQYF. DNA for the CDR3: TGTGCCAGCAGCTCCCCGGGGATTCAAGAGACCCAGTACTTC. Combining the CDR3 with reference TRBV7-2 and TRBJ2-5 gives the whole variable domain GAGVSQSPSNKVTEKGKDVELRCDPISGHTALYWYRQSLGQGLEFLIYFQGNSAPDKSGLPSDRFSAERTGGSVSTLTIQRTQQEDSAVYLCASSSPGIQETQYFGPGTRLLVL.

The gene calls are TRBV4-1 and TRBJ1-4, with 9 bases identical to TRBD1. CDR1 is MGHRA and CDR2 is YSYEKL in the germline V gene. This CDR3 is 14 amino acids long. V lost 3 bases, J lost 7 bases, and 3 bases stayed unmatched. The CDR3 DNA reads TGCGCCAGCAGCCAGGGACAGGGAGGTGAAAAACTGTTTTTT. Translating it yields CASSQGQGGEKLFF.

The chain recombines TRBV4-1 with TRBJ2-5; possible D gene TRBD2, 6 bases. Between the trimmed V and J ends, which lost 1 base and 9 bases, there was a span of 15 bases. Germline loops: CDR1 MGHRA, CDR2 YSYEKL. The CDR3 totals 14 residues. As DNA, the CDR3 is TGCGCCAGCAGCCAAGGGGTGGGACCGGGGGCCCAGTACTTC. Translating gives CASSQGVGPGAQYF.

The chain couples TRBV9 to TRBJ1-5; D gene ambiguous. V was shortened by 3 bases and J by 1 base, with 11 bases between the two germline ends. The V gene's germline CDR1 is SGDLS and CDR2 YYNGEE. This CDR3 comprises 15 residues. The DNA for the CDR3 is TGTGCCAGCAGCGGAGGCCCCGGGAGCAATCAGCCCCAGCATTTT. Protein sequence: CASSGGPGSNQPQHF.